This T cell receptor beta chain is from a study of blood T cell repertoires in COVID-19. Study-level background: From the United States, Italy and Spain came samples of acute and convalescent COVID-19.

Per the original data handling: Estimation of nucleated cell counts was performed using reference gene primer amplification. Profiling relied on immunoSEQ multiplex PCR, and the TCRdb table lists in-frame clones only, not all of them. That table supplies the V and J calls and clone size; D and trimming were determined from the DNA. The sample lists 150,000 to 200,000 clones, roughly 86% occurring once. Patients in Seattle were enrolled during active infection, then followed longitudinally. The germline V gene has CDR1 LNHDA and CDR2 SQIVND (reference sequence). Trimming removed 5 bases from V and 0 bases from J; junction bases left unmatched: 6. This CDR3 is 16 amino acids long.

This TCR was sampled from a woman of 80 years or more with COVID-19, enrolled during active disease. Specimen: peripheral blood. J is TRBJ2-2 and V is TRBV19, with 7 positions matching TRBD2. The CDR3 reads CASSYAGTTNTGELFF. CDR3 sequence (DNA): TGTGCCAGTAGTTATGCGGGGACTACGAACACCGGGGAGCTGTTTTTT. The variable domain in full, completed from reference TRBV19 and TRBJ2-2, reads DGGITQSPKYLFRKEGQNVTLSCEQNLNHDAMYWYRQDPGQGLRLIYYSQIVNDFQKGDIAEGYSVSREKKESFPLTVTSAQKNPTAFYLCASSYAGTTNTGELFFGEGSRLTVL.